A single sample is the source of the 18 T cell receptor beta chains below, sequenced in a study of immune characterization of retroperitoneal liposarcoma. TCRdb processed the PCR reads anew with MiXCR; each CDR3 protein has one entry. The sample consists of roughly 9,300 distinct CDR3 sequences, less than 40% of them appearing once. Sample: tumor tissue. The source of these receptors is a male donor with retroperitoneal liposarcoma.

The V and J genes are TRBV28 and TRBJ2-5, with D tentatively TRBD1 or TRBD2 (5 bases each). With 1 base removed from V and 1 base from J, the gap between germline ends came to 16 bases. In germline, CDR1 is MDHEN, CDR2 SYDVKM. The CDR3 contains 17 residues. CDR3 sequence reads: CASSLLPGRGIQETQYF. CDR3 coding DNA: TGTGCCAGCAGTTTATTACCGGGGCGAGGGATCCAAGAGACCCAGTACTTC.

By share, this clonotype ranks as medium-sized. This rearrangement joins TRBV7-2 to TRBJ1-5, with TRBD1 identical over 8 bases. The J segment lost 7 bases and the V segment lost 5 bases, leaving 7 bases of the junction unmatched. This CDR3 spans 14 amino acids. Germline CDR1 is SGHTA and CDR2 is FQGNSA. CDR3 amino acids: CASSLRQGTQPQHF. The CDR3, as DNA: TGTGCCAGCAGCCTCAGACAGGGGACACAGCCCCAGCATTTT.

The V and J genes are TRBV6-1 and TRBJ2-1; 9 bases align to TRBD2. With V trimmed by 1 base and J by 13 bases, 11 bases remained unmatched. This CDR3 is 15 amino acids long. CDR1 and CDR2 (germline): MNHNS, SASEGT. The CDR3 coding sequence is TGTGCCAGCAGTGAAGAGGCTAGCGGGGCGGAGACCCAGTTCTTC. It is translated as CASSEEASGAETQFF.

The V gene is TRBV27, the J gene TRBJ2-3; D possibly corresponds to TRBD2 (6 bases). The end of the DNA aligns better with TRBJ2-7, so the J call may be wrong. The CDR3 loop spans 14 amino acids. Germline CDR1 and CDR2: MNHEY and SMNVEV (reference sequence). Here the CDR3 reads CASNTGGQRYEQYF. CDR3 sequence (DNA): TGTGCCAGCAACACCGGGGGTCAACGCTACGAGCAGTACTTC.

This clonotype was counted between two and nine times. The genes are TRBV28 and TRBJ2-7; 9 nucleotides align to TRBD1. The CDR3 runs 13 residues. Germline CDR1 reads MDHEN; CDR2 reads SYDVKM. V shed 10 bases and J 5 bases; nucleotides not matched to a gene: 9. The CDR3 loop reads CATITGGAHEQYF. DNA of the CDR3: TGTGCCACCATTACAGGGGGCGCCCACGAGCAGTACTTC.

This clonotype has a count of ten or more. The gene calls are TRBV7-2 and TRBJ2-5; a possible D gene is TRBD2 (6 bases). Germline CDR1 reads SGHTA; CDR2 reads FQGNSA. The length of the CDR3 is 12 residues. V lost 3 bases and J 9 bases, leaving 11 bases between the germline ends. CDR3 in amino acids: CASSFHREAQYF. CDR3 nucleotide sequence: TGTGCCAGCAGCTTTCATAGGGAGGCCCAGTACTTC.

The V call is TRBV6-5, the J call TRBJ2-4; possibly TRBD2 for D (5 bases). The DNA end favors TRBJ2-7, so the J call may be wrong. Per germline, CDR1 MNHEY and CDR2 SVGAGI. This CDR3 is built from 14 residues. The CDR3 is CASSRGRAPYEQYF. The CDR3 coding sequence is TGTGCCAGCAGCCGGGGTCGGGCCCCCTACGAGCAGTACTTC.

In this sample, this clonotype turned up once. The rearrangement links TRBV11-3 to TRBJ2-1; the match to TRBD2 covers 8 bases. The J call is uncertain, as TRBJ2-7 better fits the DNA end. The germline V gene encodes CDR1 SGHNT and CDR2 YENEEA. CDR3 length equals 15 residues. CDR3 sequence reads: CASSLVLLAGNEQYF. The CDR3 DNA is TGTGCCAGCAGCTTAGTCCTCCTAGCGGGCAATGAGCAGTACTTC.

This chain links TRBV18 with TRBJ2-1; no firm D call. The J call may not be correct, given that the DNA end is closer to TRBJ2-5. This CDR3 has 13 residues. CDR1 KGHSH and CDR2 LQKENI come from the germline V gene. The CDR3 nucleotides read TGTGCCAGCTCACCCCCGAACCGGGAGACCCAGTACTTC. Its protein product is CASSPPNRETQYF.

A few counts support this clonotype. The rearrangement joins TRBV4-2 to TRBJ2-3; no definite D call. Germline loops: CDR1 LGHNA, CDR2 YNFKEQ. This CDR3 region has 17 residues. Trimming left V 0 bases short and J 2 bases short, with 15 bases between. The chain's CDR3 is CASSQDLVGDITDTQYF. DNA of the CDR3: TGTGCCAGCAGCCAAGATCTTGTGGGCGACATCACAGATACGCAGTATTTT.

This clonotype is deemed large. The V and J genes are TRBV6-1 and TRBJ2-1, with D possibly TRBD2 on 6 matching bases. Germline CDR1 reads MNHNS; CDR2 reads SASEGT. The CDR3 is 15 residues long. The V end was cut by 7 bases, the J end by 8 bases, with 21 bases between. The CDR3 sequence is CASMSTSRAADEQFF. In DNA, the CDR3 is TGTGCCAGCATGTCAACTAGCCGAGCGGCAGATGAGCAGTTCTTC.

The V call is TRBV6-1, the J call TRBJ2-5; 7 nucleotides line up with TRBD1. The J call may be in error: the DNA end matches TRBJ2-7 better. The CDR3 spans 13 residues. Germline V CDR1 and CDR2: MNHNS, SASEGT. The CDR3 DNA follows: TGTGCCAGCACTCTCTCCGGGACAGCCGAGCAGTACTTC. The encoded protein is CASTLSGTAEQYF.

This sequence joins TRBV27 and TRBJ2-6; unclear D gene. The CDR3 sequence is 15 residues long. V dropped 4 bases and J dropped 0 bases, with 7 bases sitting between them. Germline V gene sequence: CDR1 MNHEY, CDR2 SMNVEV (reference sequence). As DNA, the CDR3 is TGTGCCAGCAGTTCCCGCAACTCTGGGGCCAACGTCCTGACTTTC. Amino acid sequence: CASSSRNSGANVLTF. The entire variable domain, with the rest obtained from reference TRBV27 and TRBJ2-6, is as follows: EAQVTQNPRYLITVTGKKLTVTCSQNMNHEYMSWYRQDPGLGLRQIYYSMNVEVTDKGDVPEGYKVSRKEKRNFPLILESPSPNQTSLYFCASSSRNSGANVLTFGAGSRLTVL.

The genes are TRBV28 and TRBJ1-6; TRBD1 might be the D (6 bases). The length of the CDR3 is 14 residues. Between the trimmed V and J ends, which lost 6 bases and 10 bases, there was a span of 16 bases. Germline CDR1 is MDHEN and CDR2 is SYDVKM. The CDR3 DNA reads as TGTGCCAGCAGACGAAGGACAGATTCCTCACCCCTCCACTTT. Translating it yields CASRRRTDSSPLHF.

This clonotype was detected only a few times. V is TRBV7-2 and J is TRBJ2-1; D is possibly TRBD2 (7 bases). The CDR3 length is 17 residues. Trimming cost V 2 bases and J 6 bases, with 20 bases left between them. Looked up from germline, CDR1 is SGHTA and CDR2 is FQGNSA. The CDR3 loop is CASSLKGAMGGANEQFF. The DNA of the CDR3 is TGTGCCAGCAGCTTAAAGGGAGCTATGGGGGGGGCCAATGAGCAGTTCTTC.

This clonotype was observed a few times. This chain links TRBV6-6 with TRBJ2-5; D possibly corresponds to TRBD2 (5 bases). The DNA end favors TRBJ2-1, so the J call may be wrong. CDR1 and CDR2 (germline): MNHNY, SVGAGI (reference sequence). The CDR3 sequence is 13 residues long. The CDR3 nucleotides are TGTGCCAGCAGTTACTCCCTAGCAGGAAGGCAGTTCTTC. This sequence encodes CASSYSLAGRQFF.

The V gene is TRBV10-1, the J gene TRBJ2-1; TRBD2 matches at 11 bases. The V and J ends lost 0 bases and 4 bases, in that order; junction bases with no gene match: 5. The CDR3 extends over 17 amino acids. Germline V gene data show CDR1 as WNHNN and CDR2 as SYGVQD (reference sequence). The CDR3 protein is CASSESRTSGSYNEQFF. The DNA of the CDR3 is TGCGCCAGCAGTGAGTCCCGTACTAGCGGGAGTTACAATGAGCAGTTCTTC.

This chain joins TRBV27 and TRBJ2-1; D gene ambiguous. V lost 6 bases and J lost 1, with 16 bases in between. The germline V gene has CDR1 MNHEY and CDR2 SMNVEV (reference sequence). The CDR3 totals 16 residues. This CDR3 reads CASSLFVYGSYNEQFF. The CDR3 DNA is TGTGCCAGCAGCCTGTTCGTCTACGGTTCCTACAATGAGCAGTTCTTC.